This T cell receptor beta chain was observed in a study of T cell responses to AZD1222 COVID-19 vaccine. In regard to this clone: The antigen remains undetermined.

The study's findings and limits: Repertoire collection took place solely once the T cell response had peaked. Females made up more of the donors, who were largely white British, and clonal diversity may have come out too low.

Generated by immunoSEQ multiplex PCR, the TCRdb table keeps only in-frame clones and is missing some. This table holds around 250,000 clones, 85% to 95% found once. Per germline, CDR1 SGDLS and CDR2 YYNGEE. The junction had 9 bases not matched to a gene; V was cut back by 4 bases and J by 7 bases. The CDR3 has 14 residues. This specimen was peripheral blood, taken on day 0 of AZD1222 vaccination. The sequence came from an adult in good health. The chain employs TRBV9 and TRBJ1-2; 8 bases match TRBD1. The CDR3 bases are TGTGCCAGCAGCCCCCAGACAGGGGCTCTTGGCTACACCTTC. It yields the protein CASSPQTGALGYTF.